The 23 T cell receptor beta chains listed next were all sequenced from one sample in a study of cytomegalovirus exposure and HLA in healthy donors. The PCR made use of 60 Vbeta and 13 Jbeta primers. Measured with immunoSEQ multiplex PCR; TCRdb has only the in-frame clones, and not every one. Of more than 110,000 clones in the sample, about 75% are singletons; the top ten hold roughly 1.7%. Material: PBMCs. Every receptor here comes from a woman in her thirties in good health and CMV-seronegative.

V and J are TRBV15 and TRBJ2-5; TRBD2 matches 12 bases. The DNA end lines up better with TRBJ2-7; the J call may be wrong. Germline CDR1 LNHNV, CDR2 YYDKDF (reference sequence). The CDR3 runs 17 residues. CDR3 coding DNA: TGTGCCACCAGCAGTCGGACTAGCGGGATTTCTTTCTACGAGCAGTACTTC. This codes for CATSSRTSGISFYEQYF.

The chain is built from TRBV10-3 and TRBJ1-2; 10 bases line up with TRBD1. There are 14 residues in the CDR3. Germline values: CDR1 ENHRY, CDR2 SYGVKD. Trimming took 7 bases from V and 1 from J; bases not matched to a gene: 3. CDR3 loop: CAITGTGVNYGYTF. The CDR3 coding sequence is TGTGCCATCACCGGGACAGGGGTTAACTATGGCTACACCTTC.

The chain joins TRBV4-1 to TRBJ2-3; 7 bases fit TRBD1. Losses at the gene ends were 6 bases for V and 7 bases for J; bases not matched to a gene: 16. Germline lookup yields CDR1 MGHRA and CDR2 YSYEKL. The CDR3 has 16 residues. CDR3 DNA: TGCGCCAGCAGATCCGTCGTAAGGACAGGCAGGTATACGCAGTATTTT. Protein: CASRSVVRTGRYTQYF.

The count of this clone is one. Here the CDR3 DNA reads TGCGCCAGCAGCCAGCTTGCATGGGGGGCGAACACCGGGGAGCTGTTTTTT. It is translated as CASSQLAWGANTGELFF. The chain recombines TRBV4-1 with TRBJ2-2; a weak D match, TRBD2 (6 bases). Germline V gene lookup returns CDR1 MGHRA and CDR2 YSYEKL. The CDR3 sequence is 17 residues long. Trimming left V 3 bases short and J 0 bases short, with 14 bases between.

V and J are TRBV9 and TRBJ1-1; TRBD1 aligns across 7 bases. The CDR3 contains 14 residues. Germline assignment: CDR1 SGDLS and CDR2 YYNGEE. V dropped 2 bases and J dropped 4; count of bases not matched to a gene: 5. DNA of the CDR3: TGTGCCAGCAGCGTGGCACAGGGGACCACTGAAGCTTTCTTT. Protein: CASSVAQGTTEAFF.

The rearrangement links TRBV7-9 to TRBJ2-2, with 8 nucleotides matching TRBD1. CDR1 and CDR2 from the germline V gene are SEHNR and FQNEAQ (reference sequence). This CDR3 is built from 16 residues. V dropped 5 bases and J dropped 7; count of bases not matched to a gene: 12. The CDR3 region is CASSPTGDRSGGELFF. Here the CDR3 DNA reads TGTGCCAGCAGCCCGACAGGGGACAGATCCGGCGGGGAGCTGTTTTTT.

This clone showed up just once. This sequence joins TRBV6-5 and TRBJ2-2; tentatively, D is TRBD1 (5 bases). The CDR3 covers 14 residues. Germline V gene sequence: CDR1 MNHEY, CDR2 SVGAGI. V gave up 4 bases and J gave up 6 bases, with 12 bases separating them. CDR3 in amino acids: CASSSAGFPGELFF. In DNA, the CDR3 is TGTGCCAGCAGTTCCGCAGGGTTTCCCGGGGAGCTGTTTTTT.

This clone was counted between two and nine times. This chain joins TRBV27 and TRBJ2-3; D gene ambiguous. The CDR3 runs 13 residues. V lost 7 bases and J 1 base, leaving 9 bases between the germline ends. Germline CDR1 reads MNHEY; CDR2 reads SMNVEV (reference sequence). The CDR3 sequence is CASTPPGTDTQYF. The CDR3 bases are TGTGCCAGCACCCCTCCCGGCACAGATACGCAGTATTTT.

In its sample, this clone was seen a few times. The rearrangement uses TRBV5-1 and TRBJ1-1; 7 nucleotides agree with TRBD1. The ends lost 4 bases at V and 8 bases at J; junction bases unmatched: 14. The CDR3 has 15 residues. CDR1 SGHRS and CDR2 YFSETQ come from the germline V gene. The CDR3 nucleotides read TGCGCCAGCAGCGGAGGGACAGCCATCCACGGGGAAGCTTTCTTT. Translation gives CASSGGTAIHGEAFF. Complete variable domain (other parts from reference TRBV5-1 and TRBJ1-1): KAGVTQTPRYLIKTRGQQVTLSCSPISGHRSVSWYQQTPGQGLQFLFEYFSETQRNKGNFPGRFSGRQFSNSRSEMNVSTLELGDSALYLCASSGGTAIHGEAFFGQGTRLTVV.

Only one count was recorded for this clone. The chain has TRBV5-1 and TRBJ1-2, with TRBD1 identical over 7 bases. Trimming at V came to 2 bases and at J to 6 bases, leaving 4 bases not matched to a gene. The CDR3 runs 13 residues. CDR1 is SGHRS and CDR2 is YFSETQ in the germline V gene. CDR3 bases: TGCGCCAGCAGCTTCGACAGGGACGATGGCTACACCTTC. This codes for CASSFDRDDGYTF.

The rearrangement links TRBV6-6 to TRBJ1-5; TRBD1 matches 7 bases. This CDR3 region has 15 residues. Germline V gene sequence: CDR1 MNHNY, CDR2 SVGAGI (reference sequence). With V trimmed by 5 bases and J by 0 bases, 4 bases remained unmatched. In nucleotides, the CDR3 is TGTGCCAGCAGTATTACAGGGGTTAGCAATCAGCCCCAGCATTTT. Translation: CASSITGVSNQPQHF.

In DNA form, the CDR3 reads TGTGCCAGCAGCCCTTCGAACAGCGGGAGTCTCTACGAGCAGTACTTC. This encodes CASSPSNSGSLYEQYF. The V gene is TRBV4-2, the J gene TRBJ2-7; 8 bases line up with TRBD2. V shed 4 bases, J shed 3 bases, and the junction held 11 bases outside the gene matches. This CDR3 comprises 16 residues. The germline gives CDR1 LGHNA, CDR2 YNFKEQ.

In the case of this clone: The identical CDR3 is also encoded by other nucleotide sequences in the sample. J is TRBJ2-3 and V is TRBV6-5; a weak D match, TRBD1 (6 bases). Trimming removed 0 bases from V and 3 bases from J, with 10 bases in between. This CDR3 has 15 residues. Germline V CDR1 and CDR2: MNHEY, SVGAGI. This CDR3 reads CASSYSGQGTDTQYF. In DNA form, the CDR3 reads TGTGCCAGCAGTTACTCCGGTCAGGGGACAGATACGCAGTATTTT.

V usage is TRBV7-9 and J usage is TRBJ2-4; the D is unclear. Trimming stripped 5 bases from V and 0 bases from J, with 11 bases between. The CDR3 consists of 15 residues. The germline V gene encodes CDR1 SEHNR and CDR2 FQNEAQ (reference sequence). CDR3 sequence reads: CASSPERRAKNIQYF. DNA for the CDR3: TGTGCCAGCAGCCCAGAACGGAGAGCCAAAAACATTCAGTACTTC.

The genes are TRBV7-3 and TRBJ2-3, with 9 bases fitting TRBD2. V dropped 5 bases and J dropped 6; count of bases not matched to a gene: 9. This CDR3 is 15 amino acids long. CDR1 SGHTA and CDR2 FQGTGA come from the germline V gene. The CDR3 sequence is CASSPRASGMDTQYF. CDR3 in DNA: TGTGCCAGCAGCCCCCGGGCTAGCGGGATGGATACGCAGTATTTT.

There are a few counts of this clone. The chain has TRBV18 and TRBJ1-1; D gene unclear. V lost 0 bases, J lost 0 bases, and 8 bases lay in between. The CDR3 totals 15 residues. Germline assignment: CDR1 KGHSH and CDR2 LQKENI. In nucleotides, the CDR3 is TGTGCCAGCTCACCACCGGCGCGGATGAACACTGAAGCTTTCTTT. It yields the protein CASSPPARMNTEAFF.

Here the CDR3 reads CASSFGLNQPQHF. CDR3 DNA sequence: TGTGCCAGCAGCTTCGGGTTAAATCAGCCCCAGCATTTT. The gene calls are TRBV7-9 and TRBJ1-5; D unclear. The CDR3 spans 13 residues. CDR1 SEHNR and CDR2 FQNEAQ come from the germline V gene (reference sequence). With 3 bases removed from V and 4 bases from J, the gap between germline ends came to 7 bases.

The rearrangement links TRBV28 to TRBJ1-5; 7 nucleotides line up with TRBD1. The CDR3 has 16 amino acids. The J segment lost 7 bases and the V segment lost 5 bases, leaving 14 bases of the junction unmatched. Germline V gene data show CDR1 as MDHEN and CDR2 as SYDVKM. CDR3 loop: CASSAHPTGAGQPQHF. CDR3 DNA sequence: TGTGCCAGCAGTGCCCATCCCACAGGGGCCGGGCAGCCCCAGCATTTT. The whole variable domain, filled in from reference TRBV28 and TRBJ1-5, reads DVKVTQSSRYLVKRTGEKVFLECVQDMDHENMFWYRQDPGLGLRLIYFSYDVKMKEKGDIPEGYSVSREKKERFSLILESASTNQTSMYLCASSAHPTGAGQPQHFGDGTRLSIL.

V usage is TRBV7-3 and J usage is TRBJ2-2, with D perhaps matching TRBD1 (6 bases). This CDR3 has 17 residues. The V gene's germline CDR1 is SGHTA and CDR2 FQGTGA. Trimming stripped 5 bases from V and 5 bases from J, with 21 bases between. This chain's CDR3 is CASSPGHLLGGTGELFF. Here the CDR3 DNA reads TGTGCCAGCAGCCCGGGACACCTCCTAGGGGGTACCGGGGAGCTGTTTTTT.

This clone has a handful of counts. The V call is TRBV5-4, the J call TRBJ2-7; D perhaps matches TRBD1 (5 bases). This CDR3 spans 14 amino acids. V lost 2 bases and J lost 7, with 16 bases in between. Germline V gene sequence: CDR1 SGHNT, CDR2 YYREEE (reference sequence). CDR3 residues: CASSLGVGALEQYV. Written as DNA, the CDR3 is TGTGCCAGCAGCTTAGGTGTAGGGGCCTTGGAGCAGTACGTC.

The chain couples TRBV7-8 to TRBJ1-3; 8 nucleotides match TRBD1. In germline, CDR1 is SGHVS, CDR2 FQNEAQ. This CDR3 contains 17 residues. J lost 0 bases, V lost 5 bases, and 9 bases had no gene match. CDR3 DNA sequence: TGTGCCAGCAGCCGGAAGACAGGGGCGAACTCTGGAAACACCATATATTTT. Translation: CASSRKTGANSGNTIYF.

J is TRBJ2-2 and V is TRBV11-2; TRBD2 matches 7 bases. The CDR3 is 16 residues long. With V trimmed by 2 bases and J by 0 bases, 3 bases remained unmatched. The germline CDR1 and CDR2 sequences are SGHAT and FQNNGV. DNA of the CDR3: TGTGCCAGCAGCTTATTAAGCGGGGCGAACACCGGGGAGCTGTTTTTT. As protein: CASSLLSGANTGELFF.

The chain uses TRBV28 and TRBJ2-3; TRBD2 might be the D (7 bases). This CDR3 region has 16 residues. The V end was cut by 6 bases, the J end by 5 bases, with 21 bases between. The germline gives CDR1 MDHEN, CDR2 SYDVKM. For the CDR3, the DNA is TGTGCCAGCAGCCCTCCGGGGGGCCGAATAGGAGATACGCAGTATTTT. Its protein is CASSPPGGRIGDTQYF.